A single sample is the source of the 18 T cell receptor beta chains below, sequenced in a study of cytomegalovirus exposure and HLA in healthy donors. Here immunoSEQ multiplex PCR was the method, and the copy in TCRdb shows in-frame clones only, minus some. The sample has approximately 59,000 clones, 93% seen once. The sequenced material came from PBMCs. The source of these receptors is a woman between 18 and 29 years old in good health and CMV-seropositive.

The chain couples TRBV7-6 to TRBJ2-1; tentatively, D is TRBD2 (6 bases). The germline V and J ends were trimmed by 5 bases and 9 bases, with 20 bases remaining between them. The CDR3 has 15 residues. Germline V CDR1 and CDR2: SGHVS, FNYEAQ. The CDR3, as DNA: TGTGCCAGCAGCATCAACTCTCCCGGGGGAGGTGAGCAGTTCTTC. As protein: CASSINSPGGGEQFF.

The chain has TRBV27 and TRBJ2-3, with 7 bases fitting TRBD2. V lost 7 bases to trimming and J lost 1 base; unmatched junction nucleotides: 11. The length of the CDR3 is 16 residues. Germline CDR1 MNHEY, CDR2 SMNVEV (reference sequence). The CDR3 DNA sequence: TGTGCCAGCAATTCTTGGGGGGGTGGTGGCACAGATACGCAGTATTTT. Translated: CASNSWGGGGTDTQYF.

The chain combines TRBV7-2 with TRBJ1-6, with a tentative D call TRBD1 (5 bases). The CDR3 has 15 amino acids. Germline CDR1 reads SGHTA; CDR2 reads FQGNSA. Between the trimmed V and J ends, which lost 6 bases and 10 bases, there was a span of 19 bases. CDR3 loop: CASRASTANGSPLHF. CDR3 sequence (DNA): TGTGCCAGCAGGGCTTCGACAGCGAATGGGTCACCCCTCCACTTT.

A remark on this clone: Germline and junction disagree at one end, which may indicate a read error. This sequence joins TRBV5-1 and TRBJ2-3, with TRBD2 matching 8 bases. Looked up from germline, CDR1 is SGHRS and CDR2 is YFSETQ. This CDR3 comprises 14 residues. CDR3 sequence: CASSSGGTTHTQYF. The CDR3 region has the DNA TGCGCCAGCAGCTCGGGGGGGACCACACATACGCAGTATTTT.

V usage is TRBV14 and J usage is TRBJ2-3, with 10 bases matching TRBD1. In germline, CDR1 is SGHDN, CDR2 FVKESK. The CDR3 is 17 residues long. The V gene end was trimmed by 2 bases and the J gene end by 2 bases; junction bases not matched to a gene: 7. The CDR3 protein is CASSQFRDRGPTDTQYF. CDR3 sequence (DNA): TGTGCCAGCAGCCAATTCCGGGACAGGGGACCCACAGATACGCAGTATTTT.

This chain connects TRBV11-2 to TRBJ1-3; 8 bases are a match to TRBD1. This CDR3 spans 16 amino acids. Unmatched junction bases numbered 10, after V lost 5 bases and J lost 4 bases. CDR1 is SGHAT and CDR2 is FQNNGV in the germline V gene. The CDR3: CASSAARGQGGNTIYF. The DNA for the CDR3 is TGTGCCAGCAGCGCCGCACGAGGACAGGGAGGAAACACCATATATTTT.

The chain has TRBV19 and TRBJ2-2, with D perhaps matching TRBD1 (6 bases). The CDR3 is 15 amino acids. The V gene lost 6 bases and the J gene lost 0 bases, with 11 bases spanning the gap. CDR1 LNHDA and CDR2 SQIVND come from the germline V gene (reference sequence). The CDR3 DNA reads as TGTGCCAGTAGATCAGGACAGACGAACACCGGGGAGCTGTTTTTT. Translated: CASRSGQTNTGELFF.

The chain is built from TRBV2 and TRBJ1-3; TRBD1 matches at 7 bases. V shed 0 bases, J shed 1 base, and the junction held 3 bases outside the gene matches. CDR1 and CDR2 (germline): SNHLY, FYNNEI. There are 16 residues in the CDR3. This CDR3 is CASSEAARGSGNTIYF. The CDR3 bases are TGTGCCAGCAGTGAAGCGGCCAGGGGGTCTGGAAACACCATATATTTT.

J is TRBJ2-7 and V is TRBV19; a possible D gene is TRBD2 (5 bases). The CDR3 runs to 14 residues. V shed 6 bases and J shed 0 bases, with 12 bases lying between them. Germline V gives CDR1 LNHDA, CDR2 SQIVND (reference sequence). This CDR3 is CASRREDSSYEQYF. DNA of the CDR3: TGTGCCAGTAGGAGGGAAGACTCCTCCTACGAGCAGTACTTC.

In DNA, the CDR3 is TGTGCCAGCGGCCACCGGGACAGGGGGCAAGAGACCCAGTACTTC. Protein product: CASGHRDRGQETQYF. The chain recombines TRBV7-6 with TRBJ2-5, with 11 bases identical to TRBD1. With V trimmed by 8 bases and J by 2 bases, 7 bases remained unmatched. The V gene's germline CDR1 is SGHVS and CDR2 FNYEAQ. CDR3 length equals 15 residues.

The chain uses TRBV5-6 and TRBJ2-5; 8 positions match TRBD1. The V segment lost 3 bases and the J segment 5 bases; nucleotides outside the gene matches: 3. The germline gives CDR1 SGHDT, CDR2 YYEEEE. The CDR3 contains 13 residues. The CDR3 coding sequence is TGTGCCAGCAGCTCCACAGGGGGGGAGACCCAGTACTTC. Amino acids: CASSSTGGETQYF.

The gene calls are TRBV19 and TRBJ1-4; the match to TRBD1 covers 7 bases. CDR1 is LNHDA, CDR2 SQIVND, per germline (reference sequence). CDR3 length: 15 amino acids. With V trimmed by 1 base and J by 3 bases, 2 bases remained unmatched. The chain's CDR3 is CASSIGQGANEKLFF. The CDR3 nucleotides read TGTGCCAGTAGTATAGGACAGGGAGCTAATGAAAAACTGTTTTTT.

V usage is TRBV9 and J usage is TRBJ2-3; 11 bases fit TRBD1. The trim removed 0 bases at V and 4 bases at J, leaving 7 bases unmatched. The CDR3 spans 17 residues. Germline values: CDR1 SGDLS, CDR2 YYNGEE. CDR3 DNA sequence: TGTGCCAGCAGCGTAGTTGGGGGACAGGGGGGAGCAGATACGCAGTATTTT. Its translation: CASSVVGGQGGADTQYF.

This sequence joins TRBV2 and TRBJ1-2; 10 bases line up with TRBD1. Trimming cost V 5 bases and J 3 bases; bases outside gene matches: 6. Looked up from germline, CDR1 is SNHLY and CDR2 is FYNNEI. CDR3 length: 15 residues. CDR3 protein: CASSSTGGAYYGYTF. CDR3 DNA: TGTGCCAGCAGTTCGACAGGGGGCGCTTACTATGGCTACACCTTC.

This chain joins TRBV5-1 and TRBJ2-5; 15 nucleotides align to TRBD2. Germline CDR1 SGHRS, CDR2 YFSETQ. The CDR3 is 17 residues long. Trimming cost V 4 bases and J 5 bases; bases outside gene matches: 9. The CDR3 spells CASSPRTSGGAGETQYF. The CDR3 region has the DNA TGCGCCAGCAGCCCCCGGACTAGCGGGGGGGCCGGGGAGACCCAGTACTTC.

The gene calls are TRBV5-8 and TRBJ2-6; D unresolved. The CDR3 sequence is 16 residues long. V shed 0 bases and J shed 0 bases, with 7 bases lying between them. Germline V gene data show CDR1 as SGHTS and CDR2 as YDEGEE. The CDR3 loop is CASSLVPYSGANVLTF. For the CDR3, the DNA is TGTGCCAGCAGCTTGGTTCCCTACTCTGGGGCCAACGTCCTGACTTTC.

The chain links TRBV15 to TRBJ2-1; 8 positions agree with TRBD1. Per the germline V gene, CDR1 is LNHNV and CDR2 is YYDKDF (reference sequence). This CDR3 is 14 amino acids long. V gave up 4 bases and J gave up 5 bases; unmatched junction bases: 4. The DNA of the CDR3 is TGTGCCACCAGCACAGGGGGCCTCAACAATGAGCAGTTCTTC. Encoded protein: CATSTGGLNNEQFF. The variable domain in full, completed from reference TRBV15 and TRBJ2-1, reads DAMVIQNPRYQVTQFGKPVTLSCSQTLNHNVMYWYQQKSSQAPKLLFHYYDKDFNNEADTPDNFQSRRPNTSFCFLDIRSPGLGDTAMYLCATSTGGLNNEQFFGPGTRLTVL.

Remarks on this clone: In the same sample, other DNA sequences code for this CDR3. The rearrangement links TRBV13 to TRBJ1-2; D is perhaps TRBD1 (6 bases). V was trimmed by 9 bases and J by 2 bases, leaving 13 bases between them. The CDR3 extends over 13 amino acids. The germline gives CDR1 PRHDT, CDR2 FYEKMQ (reference sequence). The CDR3 DNA is TGTGCCAGTACAGACAGGAAGAACTATGGCTACACCTTC. Amino acids: CASTDRKNYGYTF.